These T cell receptor beta chains were read from a single sample in a study of T cells in Graves' hyperthyroidism and ophthalmopathy. TCRdb called the multiplex PCR reads again in MiXCR, with one record for every CDR3 protein. The profile shows hundreds of thousands of distinct CDR3 sequences, 35% to 40% of them singletons. The sequenced material came from blood. The receptors stem from a man between 18 and 29 years old with Graves' hyperthyroidism. Both conserved end residues are part of each CDR3. Each record gives: D gene, clone size, V gene, J gene, CDR3 DNA, CDR3 protein. The D gene is left open where the match is weak. Expanded clones get a size class; other rows say once, few or many, or leave the size out.

d_call: -
clone_size: -
v_call: TRBV20-1
j_call: TRBJ1-3
cdr3_nt: TGCAGTGCTAGAGGTCCCCCCAGCGCGGTAAACACCATATATTTT
cdr3_aa: CSARGPPSAVNTIYF

d_call: -
clone_size: many
v_call: TRBV7-9
j_call: TRBJ2-7
cdr3_nt: TGTGCCAGCAGCCCGGGACGCCACGAGCAGTACTTC
cdr3_aa: CASSPGRHEQYF

d_call: TRBD2
clone_size: -
v_call: TRBV24-1
j_call: TRBJ2-5
cdr3_nt: TGTGCCACCCTGCGCTTGGTGGAGCGGGGCCACGGAGAGACCCAGTACTTC
cdr3_aa: CATLRLVERGHGETQYF

d_call: -
clone_size: -
v_call: TRBV10-3
j_call: TRBJ1-4
cdr3_nt: TGTGCCAGCAGCCCGTTCCGAGAAATTAATGAAAAACTGTTTTTT
cdr3_aa: CASSPFREINEKLFF

d_call: -
clone_size: few
v_call: TRBV5-1
j_call: TRBJ2-7
cdr3_nt: TGCGCCAGCAGCTTTCCTGATAGGTTCAACGAGCAGTACTTC
cdr3_aa: CASSFPDRFNEQYF

d_call: TRBD1
clone_size: many
v_call: TRBV12-3/TRBV12-4
j_call: TRBJ1-5
cdr3_nt: TGTGCCAGCAGTCCAGGGGGCGCGTATCAGCCCCAGCATTTT
cdr3_aa: CASSPGGAYQPQHF

d_call: -
clone_size: -
v_call: TRBV12-3/TRBV12-4
j_call: TRBJ2-7
cdr3_nt: TGTGCCAGCAGTTTACAACAGGGTAAGGGCTACGAGCAGTACTTC
cdr3_aa: CASSLQQGKGYEQYF

d_call: TRBD2
clone_size: -
v_call: TRBV7-6
j_call: TRBJ2-5
cdr3_nt: TGTGCCAGCAGCCCTCGAGGCGCTAGCGGGAGGACGGAGACCCAGTACTTC
cdr3_aa: CASSPRGASGRTETQYF

d_call: TRBD1
clone_size: -
v_call: TRBV7-6
j_call: TRBJ2-7
cdr3_nt: TGTGCCAGCAGCTTAGATACAGGGGCCTACGAGCAGTACTTC
cdr3_aa: CASSLDTGAYEQYF

d_call: -
clone_size: many
v_call: TRBV9
j_call: TRBJ1-6
cdr3_nt: TGTGCCAGCAGCGTAGGTCCGGCAGAAGCACCCCTCCACTTT
cdr3_aa: CASSVGPAEAPLHF

d_call: TRBD2
clone_size: many
v_call: TRBV2
j_call: TRBJ2-5
cdr3_nt: TGTGCCAGCAGTGTGGGACTAGCGGGCCAAGAGACCCAGTACTTC
cdr3_aa: CASSVGLAGQETQYF

d_call: -
clone_size: once
v_call: TRBV20-1
j_call: TRBJ2-7
cdr3_nt: TGCAGTGCTTCCCAGGCCGCGACCGAGCAGTACTTC
cdr3_aa: CSASQAATEQYF

d_call: TRBD2
clone_size: few
v_call: TRBV20-1
j_call: TRBJ2-7
cdr3_nt: TGCAGTGCTAGAGAGGTAGCCAGCGGGAGACTCCCCTACGAGCAGTACTTC
cdr3_aa: CSAREVASGRLPYEQYF

d_call: TRBD1
clone_size: -
v_call: TRBV12-3/TRBV12-4
j_call: TRBJ2-7
cdr3_nt: TGTGCCAGCAGTTTTCCCGGGACAGCCTACGAGCAGTACTTC
cdr3_aa: CASSFPGTAYEQYF

d_call: TRBD1
clone_size: -
v_call: TRBV5-1
j_call: TRBJ1-1
cdr3_nt: TGCGCCAGCAAAGCAGGGGGTGGAGCTTTCTTT
cdr3_aa: CASKAGGGAFF

d_call: -
clone_size: many
v_call: TRBV7-9
j_call: TRBJ2-7
cdr3_nt: TGCGCCAGCAGCTTGGACAGTGGGTACGAGCAGTACTTC
cdr3_aa: CASSLDSGYEQYF

d_call: -
clone_size: many
v_call: TRBV24-1
j_call: TRBJ1-5
cdr3_nt: TGTGCCACCAGTGATTCGGTCCTGGGACAGCCCCAGCATTTT
cdr3_aa: CATSDSVLGQPQHF

d_call: -
clone_size: few
v_call: TRBV2
j_call: TRBJ2-5
cdr3_nt: TGTGCCAGCAAAACAGCCTTCCAAGAGACCCAGTACTTC
cdr3_aa: CASKTAFQETQYF

d_call: -
clone_size: few
v_call: TRBV10-3
j_call: TRBJ1-6
cdr3_nt: TGTGCCATCAGTGACAGGGTCTCACCCCTCCACTTT
cdr3_aa: CAISDRVSPLHF

d_call: -
clone_size: many
v_call: TRBV5-1
j_call: TRBJ2-2
cdr3_nt: TGTGCCAGCAGCTCACAGGGAGCGAACACCGGGGAGCTGTTTTTT
cdr3_aa: CASSSQGANTGELFF

d_call: -
clone_size: -
v_call: TRBV2
j_call: TRBJ2-7
cdr3_nt: TGTGCCAGCAGTGAAGCGCCCGGGGGCGGGCTTTACGAGCAGTACTTC
cdr3_aa: CASSEAPGGGLYEQYF

d_call: TRBD2
clone_size: -
v_call: TRBV19
j_call: TRBJ2-2
cdr3_nt: TGTGCCACGCTCCCAAACGCGGGGGGCACCGGGGAGCTGTTTTTT
cdr3_aa: CATLPNAGGTGELFF

d_call: TRBD1
clone_size: -
v_call: TRBV6-1
j_call: TRBJ1-1
cdr3_nt: TGTGCCAGCAGTACCGGACAGGGACGAACTGAAGCTTTCTTT
cdr3_aa: CASSTGQGRTEAFF

d_call: -
clone_size: many
v_call: TRBV7-9
j_call: TRBJ2-5
cdr3_nt: TGTGCCAGCAGCTTGGGAGCAGGTCAAGAGACCCAGTACTTC
cdr3_aa: CASSLGAGQETQYF

d_call: -
clone_size: -
v_call: TRBV7-2
j_call: TRBJ2-7
cdr3_nt: TGTGCCAGCAGCGCGTCGGACATGTGGGCCTACGAGCAGTACTTC
cdr3_aa: CASSASDMWAYEQYF

d_call: -
clone_size: -
v_call: TRBV7-3
j_call: TRBJ1-1
cdr3_nt: TGTGCCAGCGAGGGACCAAGCTCTGAAGCTTTCTTT
cdr3_aa: CASEGPSSEAFF

d_call: -
clone_size: -
v_call: TRBV4-1
j_call: TRBJ1-2
cdr3_nt: TGCGCCAGCAGCCAAGGGACAATTCTTAACTATGGCTACACCTTC
cdr3_aa: CASSQGTILNYGYTF

d_call: -
clone_size: -
v_call: TRBV7-2
j_call: TRBJ1-2
cdr3_nt: TGTGCCAGCAGCCAAGAAGCAGGTTCCCTGAGCTATGGCTACACCTTC
cdr3_aa: CASSQEAGSLSYGYTF

d_call: -
clone_size: many
v_call: TRBV5-1
j_call: TRBJ1-5
cdr3_nt: TGCGCCAGCAGCTCAACCCCCGGAAGCAATCAGCCCCAGCATTTT
cdr3_aa: CASSSTPGSNQPQHF

d_call: -
clone_size: once
v_call: TRBV19
j_call: TRBJ1-4
cdr3_nt: TGTGCCAGTAGTATTGGGACTTCTGCAATTAATGAAAAACTGTTTTTT
cdr3_aa: CASSIGTSAINEKLFF

d_call: -
clone_size: -
v_call: TRBV11-1
j_call: TRBJ1-5
cdr3_nt: TGTGCCAGCAGTTTATACAGGAATCAGCCCCAGCATTTT
cdr3_aa: CASSLYRNQPQHF

d_call: -
clone_size: -
v_call: TRBV7-2
j_call: TRBJ2-5
cdr3_nt: TGTGTCAGCAGCCCGAACCCCACGGCAAAAGAGACCCAGTACTTC
cdr3_aa: CVSSPNPTAKETQYF

d_call: -
clone_size: many
v_call: TRBV24-1
j_call: TRBJ1-5
cdr3_nt: TGTGCCACCAGTACCGACAATCAGCCCCAGCATTTT
cdr3_aa: CATSTDNQPQHF

d_call: -
clone_size: many
v_call: TRBV10-3
j_call: TRBJ1-1
cdr3_nt: TGTGCCATCAGTGAGGCGGGACTGCTAGATCGGAACACTGAAGCTTTCTTT
cdr3_aa: CAISEAGLLDRNTEAFF

d_call: -
clone_size: -
v_call: TRBV25-1
j_call: TRBJ1-2
cdr3_nt: TGTGCCACCCAGGCCCCCAATGGCTACACCTTC
cdr3_aa: CATQAPNGYTF

d_call: TRBD2
clone_size: -
v_call: TRBV7-9
j_call: TRBJ2-5
cdr3_nt: TGTGCCAGCAGATACCTAGCGGGGGCCCAAGAGACCCAGTACTTC
cdr3_aa: CASRYLAGAQETQYF

d_call: -
clone_size: many
v_call: TRBV2
j_call: TRBJ2-7
cdr3_nt: TGTGCCAGCAGCACGGGACTGGCCTACGAGCAGTACTTC
cdr3_aa: CASSTGLAYEQYF

d_call: -
clone_size: -
v_call: TRBV7-9
j_call: TRBJ1-1
cdr3_nt: TGTGCCAGCAGCTTAGGCGTCAGCCCCCTGGGAGCTTTCTTT
cdr3_aa: CASSLGVSPLGAFF

d_call: -
clone_size: few
v_call: TRBV13
j_call: TRBJ1-4
cdr3_nt: TGTGCCAGCGGAATTGCAACTAATGAAAAACTGTTTTTT
cdr3_aa: CASGIATNEKLFF

d_call: -
clone_size: -
v_call: TRBV10-2
j_call: TRBJ1-5
cdr3_nt: TGTGCCAGCAGTTACAGCGACCGGGACTCCTATAGCAATCAGCCCCAGCATTTT
cdr3_aa: CASSYSDRDSYSNQPQHF

d_call: -
clone_size: many
v_call: TRBV20-1
j_call: TRBJ1-2
cdr3_nt: TGCAGCACCCTCGGGACTAACTATGGCTACACCTTC
cdr3_aa: CSTLGTNYGYTF

d_call: -
clone_size: few
v_call: TRBV7-8
j_call: TRBJ2-2
cdr3_nt: TGTGCCAGCAGTTCTCGGGGTACTAGCAGCACCGGGGAGCTGTTTTTT
cdr3_aa: CASSSRGTSSTGELFF

d_call: -
clone_size: many
v_call: TRBV7-9
j_call: TRBJ1-5
cdr3_nt: TGTGCCAGCAGTCCCGGGGGGAATCAGCCCCAGCATTTT
cdr3_aa: CASSPGGNQPQHF

d_call: TRBD2
clone_size: few
v_call: TRBV7-2
j_call: TRBJ2-7
cdr3_nt: TGTGCCAGCAGCGGCGGGGGGAGCTCCTACGAGCAGTACTTC
cdr3_aa: CASSGGGSSYEQYF

d_call: -
clone_size: once
v_call: TRBV7-9
j_call: TRBJ1-1
cdr3_nt: TGTGCCAGCAGTCCGGCGTCCGGGTGGACTGAAGCTTTCTTT
cdr3_aa: CASSPASGWTEAFF

d_call: -
clone_size: many
v_call: TRBV10-2
j_call: TRBJ1-1
cdr3_nt: TGCGCCAGCAGTGACCGACCATTTGAAGCTTTCTTT
cdr3_aa: CASSDRPFEAFF

d_call: TRBD1
clone_size: many
v_call: TRBV7-9
j_call: TRBJ1-5
cdr3_nt: TGTGCCAGCAGCTCCGGACAGGGTAACAATCAGCCCCAGCATTTT
cdr3_aa: CASSSGQGNNQPQHF

d_call: TRBD2
clone_size: few
v_call: TRBV5-1
j_call: TRBJ2-7
cdr3_nt: TGCGCCAGCAGCTTGAGGACTAGCGGGAGTCGGTACGAGCAGTACTTC
cdr3_aa: CASSLRTSGSRYEQYF

d_call: TRBD2
clone_size: -
v_call: TRBV20-1
j_call: TRBJ2-5
cdr3_nt: TGCAGTGCTAGAGATCTCCTAGCGGACTTCCAAGAGACCCAGTACTTC
cdr3_aa: CSARDLLADFQETQYF

d_call: -
clone_size: -
v_call: TRBV7-9
j_call: TRBJ1-1
cdr3_nt: TGTGCCAGCAGCCCAAAGAGGGTGAATGAGCAGTTCTTT
cdr3_aa: CASSPKRVNEQFF

d_call: TRBD1
clone_size: few
v_call: TRBV7-9
j_call: TRBJ2-5
cdr3_nt: TGTGCCAGCAGCCCCTCCGGGACAGGGGTGGAGACCCAGTACTTC
cdr3_aa: CASSPSGTGVETQYF

d_call: -
clone_size: many
v_call: TRBV25-1
j_call: TRBJ1-6
cdr3_nt: TGTGCCAGCAGTGCCGGAAGATCACCCCTCCACTTT
cdr3_aa: CASSAGRSPLHF

d_call: TRBD1
clone_size: -
v_call: TRBV29-1
j_call: TRBJ2-7
cdr3_nt: TGCAGCTTGGCAGGGGGTATGGCATCCGAGCAGTACTTC
cdr3_aa: CSLAGGMASEQYF

d_call: TRBD1
clone_size: many
v_call: TRBV2
j_call: TRBJ1-2
cdr3_nt: TGTGCCAGCAGTGAATTAATGGGACAGAACTATGGCTACACCTTC
cdr3_aa: CASSELMGQNYGYTF

d_call: -
clone_size: -
v_call: TRBV4-3
j_call: TRBJ1-3
cdr3_nt: TGCGCCAGCAGCCAAGATCGGATCGGGCCGGACACCATATATTTT
cdr3_aa: CASSQDRIGPDTIYF

d_call: -
clone_size: -
v_call: TRBV7-9
j_call: TRBJ1-4
cdr3_nt: TGTGCCAGCAGCTCTCCTAGTGAAAAACTGTTTTTT
cdr3_aa: CASSSPSEKLFF

d_call: -
clone_size: many
v_call: TRBV12-3/TRBV12-4
j_call: TRBJ1-5
cdr3_nt: TGTGCCATCTCCAGGGGTAGCAATCAGCCCCAGCATTTT
cdr3_aa: CAISRGSNQPQHF

d_call: TRBD2
clone_size: -
v_call: TRBV15
j_call: TRBJ2-5
cdr3_nt: TGTGCCACCAGCAGCTTCGGGACTATCGGCCAAGAGACCCAGTACTTC
cdr3_aa: CATSSFGTIGQETQYF

d_call: TRBD2
clone_size: -
v_call: TRBV7-9
j_call: TRBJ2-7
cdr3_nt: TGTGCCAGCAGCGCCGGGACTACCCCTCTCGAGCAGTACTTC
cdr3_aa: CASSAGTTPLEQYF

d_call: -
clone_size: many
v_call: TRBV7-6
j_call: TRBJ1-2
cdr3_nt: TGTGCCAGCAGCCCCGGGTCCTTCTATGGCTACACCTTC
cdr3_aa: CASSPGSFYGYTF